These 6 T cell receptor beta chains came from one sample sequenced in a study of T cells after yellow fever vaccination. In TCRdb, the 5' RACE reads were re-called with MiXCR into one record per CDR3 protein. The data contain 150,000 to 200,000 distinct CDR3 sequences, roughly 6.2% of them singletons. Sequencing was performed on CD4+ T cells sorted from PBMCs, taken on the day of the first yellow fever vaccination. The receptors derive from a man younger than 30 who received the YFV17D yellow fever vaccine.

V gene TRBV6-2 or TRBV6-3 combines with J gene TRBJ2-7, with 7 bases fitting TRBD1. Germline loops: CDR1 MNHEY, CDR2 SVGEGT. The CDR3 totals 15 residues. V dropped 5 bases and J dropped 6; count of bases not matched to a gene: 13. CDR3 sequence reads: CASSPNQGVFFEQYV. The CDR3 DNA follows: TGTGCCAGCAGTCCCAACCAGGGGGTTTTCTTCGAGCAGTACGTC.

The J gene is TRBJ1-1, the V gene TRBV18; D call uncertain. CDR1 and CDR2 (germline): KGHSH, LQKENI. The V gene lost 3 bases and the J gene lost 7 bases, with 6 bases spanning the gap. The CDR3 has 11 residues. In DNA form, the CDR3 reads TGTGCCAGCTCACCTGCAAATGAAGCTTTCTTT. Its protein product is CASSPANEAFF. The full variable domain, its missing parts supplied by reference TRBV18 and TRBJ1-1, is NAGVMQNPRHLVRRRGQEARLRCSPMKGHSHVYWYRQLPEEGLKFMVYLQKENIIDESGMPKERFSAEFPKEGPSILRIQQVVRGDSAAYFCASSPANEAFFGQGTRLTVV.

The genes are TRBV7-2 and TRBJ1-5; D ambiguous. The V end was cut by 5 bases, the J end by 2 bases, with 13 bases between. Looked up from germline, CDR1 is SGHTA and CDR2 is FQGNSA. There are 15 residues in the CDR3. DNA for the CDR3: TGTGCCAGCAGCCCGGGGTTATCAGGCAATCAGCCCCAGCATTTT. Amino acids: CASSPGLSGNQPQHF.

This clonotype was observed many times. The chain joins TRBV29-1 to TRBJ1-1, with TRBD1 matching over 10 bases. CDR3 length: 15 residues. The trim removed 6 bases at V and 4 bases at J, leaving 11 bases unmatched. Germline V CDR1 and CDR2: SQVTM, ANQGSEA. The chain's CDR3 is CSVRLTGGPGTEAFF. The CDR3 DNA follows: TGCAGCGTACGATTGACAGGGGGCCCGGGCACTGAAGCTTTCTTT.

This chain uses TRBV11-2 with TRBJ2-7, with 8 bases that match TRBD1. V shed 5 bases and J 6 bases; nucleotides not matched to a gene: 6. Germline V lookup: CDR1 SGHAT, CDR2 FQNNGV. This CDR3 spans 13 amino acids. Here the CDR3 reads CASSTTGVGEQYV. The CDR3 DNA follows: TGTGCCAGCAGCACGACAGGGGTAGGCGAGCAGTACGTC.

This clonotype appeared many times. CDR3: CASRTGTTVAGELFF. The CDR3 bases are TGCGCCAGCAGGACCGGGACTACAGTTGCCGGGGAGCTGTTTTTT. The V call is TRBV5-1, the J call TRBJ2-2; 7 bases map to TRBD2. J was trimmed by 6 bases and V by 5 bases; bases with no gene match: 10. Per the germline V gene, CDR1 is SGHRS and CDR2 is YFSETQ. The CDR3 sequence is 15 residues long.